The 26 T cell receptor beta chains given below trace back to one sample, sequenced in a study of cytomegalovirus exposure and HLA in healthy donors. PCR was performed using 60 Vbeta and 13 Jbeta primers. TCRdb keeps only in-frame clones here, not all; method: immunoSEQ multiplex PCR. The table shows more than 95,000 clones, with less than 85% occurring only once. The sequenced material came from PBMCs. These receptor sequences come from a woman aged 18-29 years in good health and CMV-seropositive.

The genes are TRBV5-4 and TRBJ1-6, with 8 bases matching TRBD1. After removal of 4 bases from V and 9 bases from J, the junction contained 12 bases not matched to a gene. The germline V gene has CDR1 SGHNT and CDR2 YYREEE (reference sequence). The length of the CDR3 is 16 residues. CDR3 DNA: TGTGCCAGCAGCCTCCGAGCGGGACAGGACTTTTCACCCCTCCACTTT. Amino acids: CASSLRAGQDFSPLHF.

In the case of this clone: This CDR3 is also generated by other DNA sequences in the sample. The chain employs TRBV2 and TRBJ2-5; D not certain. V was shortened by 1 base and J by 0 bases, with 15 bases between the two germline ends. Germline CDR1 and CDR2: SNHLY and FYNNEI. The CDR3 is 17 amino acids. As DNA, the CDR3 is TGTGCCAGCAGTGAAGTAGGATCGGGTACCCACCAAGAGACCCAGTACTTC. Translating gives CASSEVGSGTHQETQYF. Combining the CDR3 with reference TRBV2 and TRBJ2-5 gives the whole variable domain EPEVTQTPSHQVTQMGQEVILRCVPISNHLYFYWYRQILGQKVEFLVSFYNNEISEKSEIFDDQFSVERPDGSNFTLKIRSTKLEDSAMYFCASSEVGSGTHQETQYFGPGTRLLVL.

The rearrangement uses TRBV10-2 and TRBJ2-1; TRBD2 aligns across 8 bases. The CDR3 is 14 amino acids. Germline CDR1 is WSHSY and CDR2 is SAAADI. V shed 4 bases, J shed 8 bases, and the junction held 7 bases outside the gene matches. The CDR3 nucleotides read TGCGCCAGCAGTGTCGGGACTAGTATGGATGAGCAGTTCTTC. Its protein is CASSVGTSMDEQFF.

Comments on this clone: This CDR3 is also generated by other DNA sequences in the sample. This chain joins TRBV30 and TRBJ1-5; TRBD1 matches 9 bases. CDR1 is GTSNPN, CDR2 SVGIG, per germline (reference sequence). Trimming took 0 bases from V and 6 from J; bases not matched to a gene: 3. The CDR3 loop spans 14 amino acids. CDR3 nucleotide sequence: TGTGCCTGGAGTGTCGACAGGGGGAGTCAGCCCCAGCATTTT. Amino acid sequence: CAWSVDRGSQPQHF.

The rearrangement uses TRBV6-5 and TRBJ2-7, with a possible D match to TRBD1 (6 bases). V was cut by 8 bases and J by 3 bases, with 17 bases left in between. The CDR3 runs 14 residues. Looked up from germline, CDR1 is MNHEY and CDR2 is SVGAGI. The CDR3 spells CASRDNRHLYEQYF. As DNA, the CDR3 is TGTGCCAGCCGGGACAACCGTCACCTCTACGAGCAGTACTTC.

The rearrangement links TRBV27 to TRBJ2-1; possible D gene TRBD2, 5 bases. The CDR3 runs to 13 residues. Trimming pared 6 bases from V and 5 bases from J, leaving 11 bases between. Germline CDR1 and CDR2: MNHEY and SMNVEV (reference sequence). The CDR3 coding sequence is TGTGCCAGCAGGCATTCACTAGACAATGAGCAGTTCTTC. The encoded protein is CASRHSLDNEQFF.

The CDR3 DNA is TGTGCCAGCAGTCTACCCCGAGGCGGCGAGACCCAGTACTTC. As protein: CASSLPRGGETQYF. This chain joins TRBV28 and TRBJ2-5; unclear D gene. Germline CDR1 is MDHEN and CDR2 is SYDVKM. This CDR3 contains 14 residues. Trimming took off 5 bases at V and 5 bases at J, with 15 bases between the two ends.

The CDR3 protein is CASTRLTGVATGELFF. The CDR3 DNA sequence: TGTGCCAGCACCCGGCTAACGGGAGTGGCCACCGGGGAGCTGTTTTTT. J is TRBJ2-2 and V is TRBV6-6; maybe TRBD2 (6 bases). Per germline, CDR1 MNHNY and CDR2 SVGAGI (reference sequence). Trimming shortened V by 7 bases and J by 4 bases, and 19 bases separated the two germline ends. CDR3 length equals 16 residues.

In DNA form, the CDR3 reads TGTGCCAGCAGCGCCGAGGGTGGTAAGGATACGCAGTATTTT. This gives the protein CASSAEGGKDTQYF. This rearrangement joins TRBV11-2 to TRBJ2-3, with a weak D call TRBD2 (5 bases). CDR1 is SGHAT, CDR2 FQNNGV, per germline. The CDR3 has 14 residues. Deletions cut 5 bases from V and 6 bases from J, with 15 bases between.

The chain joins TRBV2 to TRBJ1-1; 8 bases agree with TRBD1. The junction had 6 bases not matched to a gene; V was cut back by 6 bases and J by 0 bases. The length of the CDR3 is 15 residues. Germline V lookup: CDR1 SNHLY, CDR2 FYNNEI. This chain's CDR3 is CASRGGTGMNTEAFF. The CDR3 region has the DNA TGTGCCAGCAGGGGGGGGACAGGTATGAACACTGAAGCTTTCTTT.

The sample holds a few counts of this clone. This chain uses TRBV30 with TRBJ2-4; TRBD1 agrees at 7 bases. V shed 3 bases, J shed 8 bases, and the junction held 7 bases outside the gene matches. Germline CDR1 and CDR2: GTSNPN and SVGIG (reference sequence). The CDR3 extends over 13 amino acids. In DNA form, the CDR3 reads TGTGCCTGGAGCCCGGTCCAGGGGGACATTCAGTACTTC. Translating it yields CAWSPVQGDIQYF.

J is TRBJ1-6 and V is TRBV21-1; TRBD1 is taken as the D call from the table, unchecked against the DNA. TRBV21-1 is classified as a pseudogene. This CDR3 is 17 amino acids long. In DNA, the CDR3 is TGTGCCAGCTTCGGACTGGCCCGGGACAGGGGGCGGGCACCCCTCCACTTT. Residues: CASFGLARDRGRAPLHF.

This rearrangement joins TRBV19 to TRBJ2-2, with D possibly TRBD1 on 5 matching bases. Trimming shortened V by 7 bases and J by 4 bases, and 13 bases separated the two germline ends. The CDR3 loop spans 14 amino acids. In germline, CDR1 is LNHDA, CDR2 SQIVND (reference sequence). In DNA, the CDR3 is TGTGCCAGTACCCAACAAAGGGGCACCGGGGAGCTGTTTTTT. It codes for CASTQQRGTGELFF.

This chain joins TRBV6-5 and TRBJ2-1, with 15 bases aligning to TRBD2. Trimming took 5 bases from V and 12 from J; bases not matched to a gene: 8. The germline CDR1 and CDR2 sequences are MNHEY and SVGAGI. CDR3 size: 15 residues. The CDR3 loop is CASSIGTSGRRMQFF. The CDR3 DNA reads TGTGCCAGCAGTATCGGGACTAGCGGGAGGCGGATGCAGTTCTTC.

In its sample, this clone was seen once. V is TRBV5-1 and J is TRBJ2-3, with D possibly being TRBD1 (5 bases). The CDR3 loop spans 14 amino acids. Germline V gene data show CDR1 as SGHRS and CDR2 as YFSETQ. V was pared by 1 base and J by 1 base, with 7 bases between. CDR3 bases: TGCGCCAGCAGCTTGAACAGGCGCACAGATACGCAGTATTTT. Encoded protein: CASSLNRRTDTQYF.

The gene calls are TRBV5-1 and TRBJ2-1, with 12 bases fitting TRBD2. Germline V CDR1 and CDR2: SGHRS, YFSETQ. The CDR3 is 15 amino acids. V lost 0 bases and J lost 9; bases outside the gene matches: 4. The CDR3 reads CASSLEASGRAEQFF. The CDR3 coding sequence is TGCGCCAGCAGCTTGGAGGCTAGCGGGAGGGCTGAGCAGTTCTTC.

The chain has TRBV6-1 and TRBJ2-7, with 11 bases that match TRBD2. The CDR3 spans 14 residues. Germline-derived CDR1 and CDR2 are MNHNS and SASEGT. The ends lost 9 bases at V and 4 bases at J; junction bases unmatched: 8. The CDR3 region has the DNA TGTGCCAGTGAAGTAGCGGGAGGGCCTTACGAGCAGTACTTC. Protein product: CASEVAGGPYEQYF.

This chain uses TRBV11-2 with TRBJ2-1; TRBD2 matches 12 bases. CDR1 is SGHAT, CDR2 FQNNGV, per germline. The CDR3 is 17 amino acids. V shed 5 bases, J shed 2 bases, and the junction held 7 bases outside the gene matches. CDR3 bases: TGTGCCAGCAGCCACGGGACTAGCGGGCGGACCTACAATGAGCAGTTCTTC. Amino acids: CASSHGTSGRTYNEQFF.

This clone has more than one count but fewer than ten. The chain combines TRBV28 with TRBJ1-3; D possibly corresponds to TRBD1 (5 bases). The length of the CDR3 is 16 residues. V was shortened by 6 bases and J by 0 bases, with 15 bases between the two germline ends. In germline, CDR1 is MDHEN, CDR2 SYDVKM. CDR3 nucleotides: TGTGCCAGCAGCCCTGCGGGGCTTGACTCTGGAAACACCATATATTTT. It encodes CASSPAGLDSGNTIYF.

This chain connects TRBV10-3 to TRBJ1-2, with D possibly TRBD1 on 5 matching bases. V shed 0 bases and J shed 8 bases, with 13 bases lying between them. There are 14 residues in the CDR3. In germline, CDR1 is ENHRY, CDR2 SYGVKD. The CDR3 region has the DNA TGTGCCATCAGTGAGTCGGTCGGCAGGGTAGGCTACACCTTC. Translation: CAISESVGRVGYTF.

The chain recombines TRBV13 with TRBJ1-1, with D tentatively TRBD1 (5 bases). The CDR3 runs 15 residues. Germline-derived CDR1 and CDR2 are PRHDT and FYEKMQ (reference sequence). Trimming shortened V by 7 bases and J by 3 bases, and 18 bases separated the two germline ends. This chain's CDR3 is CASKGGSAGYTEAFF. The CDR3 nucleotides are TGTGCCAGCAAAGGTGGCTCTGCAGGGTACACTGAAGCTTTCTTT.

In its sample, this clone was seen once. The V and J genes are TRBV2 and TRBJ2-7; 12 nucleotides match TRBD2. Trimming at V came to 2 bases and at J to 2 bases, leaving 13 bases not matched to a gene. CDR3 length equals 19 residues. Germline lookup yields CDR1 SNHLY and CDR2 FYNNEI. CDR3 sequence: CASSELVSSGRAFAYEQYF. CDR3 nucleotide sequence: TGTGCCAGCAGTGAATTGGTCTCTAGCGGGAGGGCATTCGCCTACGAGCAGTACTTC.

V usage is TRBV4-2 and J usage is TRBJ2-5; TRBD1 matches 7 bases. Germline lookup yields CDR1 LGHNA and CDR2 YNFKEQ. This CDR3 has 13 residues. With V trimmed by 4 bases and J by 1 base, 0 bases remained unmatched. This chain's CDR3 is CASSPGGQETQYF. The CDR3 DNA reads TGTGCCAGCAGCCCAGGGGGCCAAGAGACCCAGTACTTC.

The chain is built from TRBV4-2 and TRBJ1-1, with D possibly matching TRBD1 (6 bases). The CDR3 is 15 amino acids. Germline V lookup: CDR1 LGHNA, CDR2 YNFKEQ. With 5 bases removed from V and 10 bases from J, the gap between germline ends came to 23 bases. The CDR3 nucleotides read TGTGCCAGCAGCAGCCTAGGAGCAGGGGCGGTGAGAGCTTTCTTT. It specifies CASSSLGAGAVRAFF.

The chain joins TRBV30 to TRBJ1-5; D is unclear. There are 16 residues in the CDR3. CDR1 is GTSNPN and CDR2 is SVGIG in the germline V gene (reference sequence). V gave up 2 bases and J gave up 6 bases, with 20 bases separating them. This chain's CDR3 is CAWSSPGMETGQPQHF. The CDR3, as DNA: TGTGCCTGGAGTTCTCCGGGGATGGAAACGGGTCAGCCCCAGCATTTT.

The chain employs TRBV19 and TRBJ2-2; the match to TRBD2 covers 9 bases. The CDR3 runs to 15 residues. Germline trimming cut 7 bases from V and 5 bases from J; bases unmatched to any gene: 8. Looked up from germline, CDR1 is LNHDA and CDR2 is SQIVND (reference sequence). The CDR3 sequence: CASNLAGVITGELFF. CDR3 bases: TGTGCCAGTAATTTAGCGGGAGTAATTACCGGGGAGCTGTTTTTT.